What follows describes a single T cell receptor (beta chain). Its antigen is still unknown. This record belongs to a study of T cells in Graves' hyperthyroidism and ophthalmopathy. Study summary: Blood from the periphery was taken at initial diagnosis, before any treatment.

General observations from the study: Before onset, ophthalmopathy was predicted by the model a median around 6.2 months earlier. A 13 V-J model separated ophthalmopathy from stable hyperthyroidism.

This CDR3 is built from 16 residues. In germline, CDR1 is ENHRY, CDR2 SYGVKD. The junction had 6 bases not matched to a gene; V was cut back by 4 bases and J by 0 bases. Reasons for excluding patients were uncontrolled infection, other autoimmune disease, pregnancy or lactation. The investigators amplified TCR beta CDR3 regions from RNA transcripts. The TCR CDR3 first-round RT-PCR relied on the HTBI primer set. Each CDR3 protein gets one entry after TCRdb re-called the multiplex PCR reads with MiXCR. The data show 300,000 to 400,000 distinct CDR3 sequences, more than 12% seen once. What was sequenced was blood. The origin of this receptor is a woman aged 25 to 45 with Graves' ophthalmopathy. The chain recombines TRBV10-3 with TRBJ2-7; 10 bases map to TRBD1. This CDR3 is CAISGRQGASSYEQYF. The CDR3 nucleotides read TGTGCCATCAGTGGGAGACAGGGGGCGAGCTCCTACGAGCAGTACTTC.